This TCR beta chain was captured by sequencing in a study of blood T cell repertoires in COVID-19. Data came from immunoSEQ multiplex PCR; TCRdb stores just in-frame clones and leaves some out. The sample has approximately 340,000 clones, approximately 90% seen once. Trimming took 4 bases from V and 4 from J, leaving 19 bases between them. This CDR3 comprises 16 residues. Per germline, CDR1 KGHSH and CDR2 LQKENI. The receptor was isolated from a woman aged 40 to 50 who had been exposed to COVID-19. The sequencing sample was made of PBMCs or T cells enriched from blood (not recorded which). The chain couples TRBV18 to TRBJ1-2; perhaps TRBD1 as D (5 bases). In nucleotides, the CDR3 is TGTGCCAGCTCACTTGGGGCAACTATTGTGGGCTATGGCTACACCTTC. Residues: CASSLGATIVGYGYTF.